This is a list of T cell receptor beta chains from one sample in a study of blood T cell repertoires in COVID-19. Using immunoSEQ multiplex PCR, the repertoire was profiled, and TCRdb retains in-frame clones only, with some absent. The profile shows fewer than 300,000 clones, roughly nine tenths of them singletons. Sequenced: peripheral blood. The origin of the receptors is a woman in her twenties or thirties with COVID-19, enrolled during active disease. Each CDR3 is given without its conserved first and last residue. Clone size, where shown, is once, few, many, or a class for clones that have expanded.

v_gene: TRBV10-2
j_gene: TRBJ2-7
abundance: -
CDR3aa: ASSDGLSSYEQY

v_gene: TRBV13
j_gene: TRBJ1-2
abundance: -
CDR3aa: ASSLGQGYYGYT

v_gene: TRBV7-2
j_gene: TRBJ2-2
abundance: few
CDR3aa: ASSLAPDITWGELF

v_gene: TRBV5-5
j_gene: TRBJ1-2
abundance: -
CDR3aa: ASSLPGQGSYGYT

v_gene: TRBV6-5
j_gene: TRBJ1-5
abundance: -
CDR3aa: ASSWTGGQPQH

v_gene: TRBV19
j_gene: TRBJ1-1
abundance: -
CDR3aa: ASSPDPTEAMVEAF

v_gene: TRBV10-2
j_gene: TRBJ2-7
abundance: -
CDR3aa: ASSQGGVEQY

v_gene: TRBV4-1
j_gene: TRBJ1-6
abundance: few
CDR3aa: ASSQVDGQPLAPLH

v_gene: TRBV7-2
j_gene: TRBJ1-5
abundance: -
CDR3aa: ASSLDTNQPQH

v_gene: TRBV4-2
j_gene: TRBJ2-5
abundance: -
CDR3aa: ASSQGVPGSGETQY

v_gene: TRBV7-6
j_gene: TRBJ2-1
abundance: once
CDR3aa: ASSLDQPPREQF

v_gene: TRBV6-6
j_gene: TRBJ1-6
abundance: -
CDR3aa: ASSSGREPYNSPLH

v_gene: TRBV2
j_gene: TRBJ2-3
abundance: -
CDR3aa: ASRDTGGRGDTQY

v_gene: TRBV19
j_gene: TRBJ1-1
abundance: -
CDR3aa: ASMRGQGNWMNTEAF

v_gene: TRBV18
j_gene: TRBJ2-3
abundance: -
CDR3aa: ASSPTVSTDTQY

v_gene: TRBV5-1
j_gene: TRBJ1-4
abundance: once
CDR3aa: ASSSGQGSTNEKLF

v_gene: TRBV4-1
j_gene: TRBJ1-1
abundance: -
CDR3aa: ASSHRPVQGMNTEAF

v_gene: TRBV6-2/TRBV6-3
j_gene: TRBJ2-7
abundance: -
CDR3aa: ASSYPAASGVSYEQY

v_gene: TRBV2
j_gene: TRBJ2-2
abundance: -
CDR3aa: ASSEVAGGTNTGELF

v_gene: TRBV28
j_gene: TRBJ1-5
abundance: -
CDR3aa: ASSLSGVSNQPQH

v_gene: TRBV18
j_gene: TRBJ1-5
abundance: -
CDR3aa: ASSPGRDQPQH

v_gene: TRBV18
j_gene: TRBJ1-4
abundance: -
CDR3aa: ASSPQGQGVTNEKLF

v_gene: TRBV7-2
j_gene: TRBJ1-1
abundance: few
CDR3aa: ASSLVANTEAF

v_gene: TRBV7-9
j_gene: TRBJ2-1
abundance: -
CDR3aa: ASSFRRDRKNEQF

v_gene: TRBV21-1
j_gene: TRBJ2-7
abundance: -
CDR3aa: ASSKGGQGSHEQY

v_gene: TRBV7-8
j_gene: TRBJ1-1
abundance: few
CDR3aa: ASSLDSNTEAF

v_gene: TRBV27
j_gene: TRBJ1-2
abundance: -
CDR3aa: ASSSLPLSTTYGYT

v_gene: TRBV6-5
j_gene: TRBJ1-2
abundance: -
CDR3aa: ATPLGVFYGYT

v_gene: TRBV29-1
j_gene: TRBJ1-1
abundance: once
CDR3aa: SALGGSRTEAF

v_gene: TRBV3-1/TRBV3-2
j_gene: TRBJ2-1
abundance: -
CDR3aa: ASSPTREGEQF

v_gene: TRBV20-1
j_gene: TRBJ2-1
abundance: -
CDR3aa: SASIFKGQGSYNEQF

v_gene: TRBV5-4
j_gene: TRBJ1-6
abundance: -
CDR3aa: ASSFRGQGKSPLH

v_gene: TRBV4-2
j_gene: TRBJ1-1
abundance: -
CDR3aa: ASSQGGSEAF

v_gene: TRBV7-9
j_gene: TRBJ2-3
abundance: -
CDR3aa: ASSLGNGGHLTDTQY

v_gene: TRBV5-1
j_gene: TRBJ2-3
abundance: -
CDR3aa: ASSFAGSTDTQY

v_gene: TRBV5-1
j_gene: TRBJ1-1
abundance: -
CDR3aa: ASIGQGNTEAF